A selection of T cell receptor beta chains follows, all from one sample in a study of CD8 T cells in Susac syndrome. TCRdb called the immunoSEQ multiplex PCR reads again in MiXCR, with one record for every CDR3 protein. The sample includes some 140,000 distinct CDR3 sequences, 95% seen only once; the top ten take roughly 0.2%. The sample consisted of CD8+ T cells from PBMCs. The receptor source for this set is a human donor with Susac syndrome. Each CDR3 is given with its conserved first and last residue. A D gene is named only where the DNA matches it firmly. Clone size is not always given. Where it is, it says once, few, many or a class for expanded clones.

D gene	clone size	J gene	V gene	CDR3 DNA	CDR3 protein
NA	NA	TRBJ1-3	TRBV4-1	TGCGCCAGCAGCCAAGATGGCGGGGCTGGTGGAAACACCATATATTTT	CASSQDGGAGGNTIYF
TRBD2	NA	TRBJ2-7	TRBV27	TGTGCCAGCAGTAAGCGGGAGGACTCCTACGAGCAGTACTTC	CASSKREDSYEQYF
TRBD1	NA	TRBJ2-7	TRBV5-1	TGCGCCAGCAGTCGGGTAACACCGGGACAGGGGATCGAGCAGTACTTC	CASSRVTPGQGIEQYF
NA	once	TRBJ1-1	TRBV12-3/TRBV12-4	TGTGCCATCTCGGGGGTTATGAACACTGAAGCTTTCTTT	CAISGVMNTEAFF
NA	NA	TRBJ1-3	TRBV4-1	TGCGCCAGCAGCCAAGGAAACACCATATATTTT	CASSQGNTIYF
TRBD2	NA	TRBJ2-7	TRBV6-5	TGTGCCAGCAGTTACTCGACGGGACTAGCGGAATCACTACAAGAGCAGTACTTC	CASSYSTGLAESLQEQYF
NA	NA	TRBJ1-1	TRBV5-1	TGCGCCAGCAGCTGGGAACAGGGGAACACTGAAGCTTTCTTT	CASSWEQGNTEAFF
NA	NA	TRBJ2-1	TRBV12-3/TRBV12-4	TGTGCCAGCAGGGGCGACACCTACAATGAGCAGTTCTTC	CASRGDTYNEQFF
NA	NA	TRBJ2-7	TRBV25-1	TGTGCCAGCAGTGAACCGGGACGCCCGATCTACGAGCAGTACTTC	CASSEPGRPIYEQYF
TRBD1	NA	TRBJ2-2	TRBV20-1	TGCAGTGCTCCGGGACAGGGGGTCGCCGGGGAGCTGTTTTTT	CSAPGQGVAGELFF
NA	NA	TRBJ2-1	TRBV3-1	TGTGCCAGCAGCCGGCCCTCGAGCGATGAGCAGTTCTTC	CASSRPSSDEQFF
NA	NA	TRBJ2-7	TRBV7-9	TGTGCCAGCAGCTCAGACAGGATTCACGAGCAGTACTTC	CASSSDRIHEQYF
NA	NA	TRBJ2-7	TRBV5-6	TGTGCCAGCAGCTTTATTGCTTCCTACGAGCAGTACTTC	CASSFIASYEQYF
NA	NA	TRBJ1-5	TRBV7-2	TGTGCCAGCAGCCCCGATCCAGGAAGGAATCAGCCCCAGCATTTT	CASSPDPGRNQPQHF
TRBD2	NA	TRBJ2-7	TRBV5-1	TGCGCCAGCTCACTAGCGGGAGACGACGAGCAGTACTTC	CASSLAGDDEQYF
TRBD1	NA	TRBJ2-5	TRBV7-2	TGTGCCAGCAGCTTAGCGCGGGACAGGGCCTTTCTCTACCAAGAGACCCAGTACTTC	CASSLARDRAFLYQETQYF
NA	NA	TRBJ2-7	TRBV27	TGTGCCAGCAGTGTCCAGGGGGGCCCCTACGAGCAGTACTTC	CASSVQGGPYEQYF
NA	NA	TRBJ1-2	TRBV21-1	TGTGCCAGCAGCGGCCGAGCAGGGGTCTATGGCTACACCTTC	CASSGRAGVYGYTF
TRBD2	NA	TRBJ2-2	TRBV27	TGTGCCAGCAGTCCACTAGCGACCGGGGAGCTGTTTTTT	CASSPLATGELFF
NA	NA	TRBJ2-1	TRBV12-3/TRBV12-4	TGTGCCAGCAGTTTGATGAGGCAGGGGCGGGATGAGCAGTTCTTC	CASSLMRQGRDEQFF
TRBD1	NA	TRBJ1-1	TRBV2	TGTGCCAGCAGTCCCGGGGACAGTCTTTACACTGAAGCTTTCTTT	CASSPGDSLYTEAFF
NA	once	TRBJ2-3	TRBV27	TGTGCCAGCAGTACTCTCGGACAAACCACAGATACGCAGTATTTT	CASSTLGQTTDTQYF
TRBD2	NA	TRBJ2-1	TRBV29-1	TGCAGCGTTGAAGGGATAGGGACTAGCGGGGGGGGCTTTGAGCAGTTCTTC	CSVEGIGTSGGGFEQFF
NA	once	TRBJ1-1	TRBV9	TGTGCCAGCAGCCCTAGCGGGCAGAACACTGAAGCTTTCTTT	CASSPSGQNTEAFF
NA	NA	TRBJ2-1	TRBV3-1	TGTGCCAGCAACCACGGACTAACCCCAGAGCAGTTCTTC	CASNHGLTPEQFF
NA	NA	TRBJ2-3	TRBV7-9	TGTGCCAGCAGCTTTAGCTCCCTGGATACGCAGTATTTT	CASSFSSLDTQYF
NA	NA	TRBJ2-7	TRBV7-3	TGTGCCAGCAGCTTAAGGGCTAGTTATTTTGTAAGGTACGAGCAGTACTTC	CASSLRASYFVRYEQYF
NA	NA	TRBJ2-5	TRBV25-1	TGTGCCAGCAGTGAATACTTTCGGAGATTCCAAGAGACCCAGTACTTC	CASSEYFRRFQETQYF
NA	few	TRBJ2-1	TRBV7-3	TGTGCCAGCAGCTCCGGGGCTCGCGAGCAGTTCTTC	CASSSGAREQFF
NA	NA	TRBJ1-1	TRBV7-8	TGTGCCAGCAGCTACGACCCGGGACCCACTGAAGCTTTCTTT	CASSYDPGPTEAFF
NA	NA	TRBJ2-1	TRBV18	TGTGCCAGCTCACCAGCGACTCCAGTAGAATTTAACAATGAGCAGTTCTTC	CASSPATPVEFNNEQFF
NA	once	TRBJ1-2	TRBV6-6	TGTGCCGGGGACCCATTCTATGGCTACACCTTC	CAGDPFYGYTF
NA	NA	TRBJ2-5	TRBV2	TGTGCCAGCATGGGAGGGACCCAGTACTTC	CASMGGTQYF
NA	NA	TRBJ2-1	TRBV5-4	TGTGCCAGCAGCTCGCCCCCCTACAATGAGCAGTTCTTC	CASSSPPYNEQFF
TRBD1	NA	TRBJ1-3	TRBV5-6	TGTGCCAGCAGCACGGGACAGTTACAATTAGCTGGAAACACCATATATTTT	CASSTGQLQLAGNTIYF
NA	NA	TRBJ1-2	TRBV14	TGTGCCAGCAGCAGAGGGGGAAACTATGGCTACACCTTC	CASSRGGNYGYTF
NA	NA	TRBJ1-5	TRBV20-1	TGCAGTGCTAGAGATCGGGCCGGGGACAATCAGCCCCAGCATTTT	CSARDRAGDNQPQHF
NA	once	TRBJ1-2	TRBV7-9	TGTGCCAGCAGAGGGACATTTGATGGCTACACCTTC	CASRGTFDGYTF
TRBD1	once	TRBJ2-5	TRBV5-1	TGCGCCAGCAGCTTCACTCCTGGACAGGTCCAAGAGACCCAGTACTTC	CASSFTPGQVQETQYF
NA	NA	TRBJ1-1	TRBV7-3	TGTGCCAGCAGCTTAACCAAGGGCACTGAAGCTTTCTTT	CASSLTKGTEAFF
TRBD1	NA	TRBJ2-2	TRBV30	TGTGCCTGGAGTGGACAGGGCGGCACCGGGGAGCTGTTTTTT	CAWSGQGGTGELFF
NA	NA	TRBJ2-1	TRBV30	TGTGCCTGTGTGGCCGGGACTTACAACAATGAGCAGTTCTTC	CACVAGTYNNEQFF
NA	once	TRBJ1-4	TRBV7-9	TGTGCCAGCTCCCGCCCCCCGGCTAATGAAAAACTGTTTTTT	CASSRPPANEKLFF
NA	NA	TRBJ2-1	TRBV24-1	TGTGCCACCAGTGATTCCGCCGATATGACCAGCGGGCCGTACAATGAGCAGTTCTTC	CATSDSADMTSGPYNEQFF
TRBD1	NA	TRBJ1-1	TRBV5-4	TGTGCCAGCAGCCCCCTGGGACAGGGTCATGATGAAGCTTTCTTT	CASSPLGQGHDEAFF
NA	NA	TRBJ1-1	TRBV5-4	TGTGCCAGCAGCCCTATCTTGAACACTGAAGCTTTCTTT	CASSPILNTEAFF